What follows are 26 T cell receptor beta chains derived from one specimen sequenced in a study of cytomegalovirus exposure and HLA in healthy donors (TCRdb year 2017). Receptors were amplified or captured by the immunoSEQ multiplex PCR assay. For the multiplex PCR, a mixture combining 60 forward primers for TCR Vbeta segments and 13 reverse primers for TCR Jbeta segments was used. The source is immuneACCESS, and TCRdb retained only in-frame sequences with V and J called. Part of the clones is not carried over; for the studies checked, unresolved V genes explain less than half of this, and the remainder is unexplained. The table for this sample lists 90,000 to 100,000 clones; 82% of them were counted only once. The ten largest account for roughly 3.8% of the sample. The specimen sequenced was PBMCs. The receptors here all came from a man aged 50 to 60 in good health and CMV-seronegative.

Notes on this clone: Compared with germline, one end of the junction differs, possibly owing to a read error. The chain employs TRBV28 and TRBJ2-7; 7 bases are shared with TRBD2. From germline, CDR1 is MDHEN and CDR2 SYDVKM. The CDR3 spans 12 residues. The CDR3 DNA is TGTGCCAGCAGTCCAGCTACTAGCGTGGGGGGGTTC. Protein product: CASSPATSVGGF. Full variable domain (remainder filled in from reference TRBV28 and TRBJ2-7): DVKVTQSSRYLVKRTGEKVFLECVQDMDHENMFWYRQDPGLGLRLIYFSYDVKMKEKGDIPEGYSVSREKKERFSLILESASTNQTSMYLCASSPATSVGGFGPGTRLTVT.

This clone was recorded once. The chain combines TRBV7-2 with TRBJ2-3; 9 nucleotides agree with TRBD2. V was clipped by 5 bases and J by 9 bases; unmatched bases: 18. Germline V gene data show CDR1 as SGHTA and CDR2 as FQGNSA. This CDR3 contains 17 residues. As DNA, the CDR3 is TGTGCCAGCAGCCCTCAATTGACTAGCGGCTCGGGGGAGACGCAGTATTTT. Its translation is CASSPQLTSGSGETQYF.

The rearrangement uses TRBV9 and TRBJ1-3, with TRBD1 matching 9 bases. Per the germline V gene, CDR1 is SGDLS and CDR2 is YYNGEE. CDR3 length: 15 amino acids. The V and J ends lost 2 bases and 0 bases, in that order; junction bases with no gene match: 0. DNA for the CDR3: TGTGCCAGCAGCGTGACAGGGGGCTCTGGAAACACCATATATTTT. This codes for CASSVTGGSGNTIYF.

V gene TRBV19 combines with J gene TRBJ2-1, with 8 positions matching TRBD1. The V gene end was trimmed by 6 bases and the J gene end by 9 bases; junction bases not matched to a gene: 7. The CDR3 covers 13 residues. Germline values: CDR1 LNHDA, CDR2 SQIVND (reference sequence). The CDR3 loop reads CASSMTGETEQFF. In nucleotides, the CDR3 is TGTGCCAGTAGCATGACAGGGGAGACTGAGCAGTTCTTC.

The chain recombines TRBV30 with TRBJ2-7, with D possibly being TRBD2 (6 bases). V dropped 2 bases and J dropped 7 bases, with 18 bases sitting between them. The CDR3 runs to 14 residues. Germline assignment: CDR1 GTSNPN and CDR2 SVGIG (reference sequence). CDR3 coding DNA: TGTGCCTGGAGTTTCAGGACCCCTGCGGGGGAGCAGTACTTC. Protein sequence: CAWSFRTPAGEQYF.

This clone was seen a few times. The J gene is TRBJ2-7, the V gene TRBV6-6; 12 positions match TRBD2. The CDR3 has 15 amino acids. V shed 7 bases, J shed 2 bases, and the junction held 6 bases outside the gene matches. Germline V lookup: CDR1 MNHNY, CDR2 SVGAGI (reference sequence). The CDR3 nucleotides are TGTGCCAGCAAACGGACTAGCGGGAACCCCTACGAGCAGTACTTC. Its protein product is CASKRTSGNPYEQYF.

Comment on this clone: In the same sample, other DNA sequences code for this CDR3. The chain employs TRBV7-9 and TRBJ2-7; D uncertain. The CDR3 consists of 14 residues. From germline, CDR1 is SEHNR and CDR2 FQNEAQ (reference sequence). V lost 1 base to trimming and J lost 2 bases, with 9 bases between them. Written as DNA, the CDR3 is TGTGCCAGCAGCTTAGGTTCTCCTACCTACGAGCAGTACTTC. It specifies CASSLGSPTYEQYF.

The V and J genes are TRBV28 and TRBJ2-5; D is unresolved. The DNA end is more similar to TRBJ2-7, so the J call may be wrong. Germline V gene sequence: CDR1 MDHEN, CDR2 SYDVKM. The CDR3 sequence is 14 residues long. CDR3 protein: CASSLLNHDYEQYF. The DNA of the CDR3 is TGTGCCAGCAGTTTACTCAATCACGACTACGAGCAGTACTTC.

The J gene is TRBJ1-5, the V gene TRBV16; D is ambiguous. Germline V CDR1 and CDR2: KGHSY, FQNENV. The V end lost 0 bases, the J end lost 6 bases, and 9 bases lay between the germline ends. The length of the CDR3 is 14 residues. The chain's CDR3 is CASSQSIGGQPQHF. For the CDR3, the DNA is TGTGCCAGCAGCCAATCGATCGGAGGTCAGCCCCAGCATTTT.

The CDR3 region is CASSPGEGGYTF. CDR3 DNA sequence: TGTGCCAGCAGCCCGGGTGAAGGCGGCTACACCTTC. The chain has TRBV6-6 and TRBJ1-2, with unresolved D. Trimming took off 6 bases at V and 8 bases at J, with 13 bases between the two ends. The length of the CDR3 is 12 residues. CDR1 MNHNY and CDR2 SVGAGI come from the germline V gene (reference sequence).

This clone came up a few times. The chain combines TRBV7-6 with TRBJ2-1; 8 bases are a match to TRBD2. This CDR3 spans 16 amino acids. V gave up 5 bases and J gave up 2 bases; unmatched junction bases: 8. The germline V gene encodes CDR1 SGHVS and CDR2 FNYEAQ. The CDR3 reads CASSPRDSGAYNEQFF. DNA of the CDR3: TGTGCCAGCAGCCCCCGTGATAGCGGGGCCTACAATGAGCAGTTCTTC. The whole variable domain, filled in from reference TRBV7-6 and TRBJ2-1, reads GAGVSQSPRYKVTKRGQDVALRCDPISGHVSLYWYRQALGQGPEFLTYFNYEAQQDKSGLPNDRFSAERPEGSISTLTIQRTEQRDSAMYRCASSPRDSGAYNEQFFGPGTRLTVL.

The chain joins TRBV5-1 to TRBJ2-7, with D possibly TRBD1 on 5 matching bases. CDR1 SGHRS and CDR2 YFSETQ come from the germline V gene. Trimming removed 4 bases at V and 2 bases at J, with 13 bases between. The CDR3 is 14 residues long. CDR3 nucleotide sequence: TGCGCCAGCAGCGGGGCCGATCCAGCCTACGAGCAGTACTTC. Protein sequence: CASSGADPAYEQYF. Supplemented by reference TRBV5-1 and TRBJ2-7, the full variable domain reads KAGVTQTPRYLIKTRGQQVTLSCSPISGHRSVSWYQQTPGQGLQFLFEYFSETQRNKGNFPGRFSGRQFSNSRSEMNVSTLELGDSALYLCASSGADPAYEQYFGPGTRLTVT.

This clone has just one count. The chain recombines TRBV5-1 with TRBJ1-1; D gene unclear. Germline CDR1 and CDR2: SGHRS and YFSETQ. This CDR3 contains 14 residues. Trimming removed 0 bases from V and 2 bases from J, with 8 bases in between. The CDR3 DNA reads as TGCGCCAGCAGCTTGGGGCAGATTAACACTGAAGCTTTCTTT. Protein: CASSLGQINTEAFF.

V usage is TRBV6-1 and J usage is TRBJ1-1, with D perhaps TRBD1 (5 bases). Per germline, CDR1 MNHNS and CDR2 SASEGT. The CDR3 length is 13 residues. V was clipped by 6 bases and J by 3 bases, with 11 bases between them. For the CDR3, the DNA is TGTGCCAGCAGCGTACAGGAGTACACTGAAGCTTTCTTT. It translates to CASSVQEYTEAFF.

A single count supports this clone. The gene calls are TRBV7-3 and TRBJ2-2; 11 nucleotides agree with TRBD2. V was pared by 5 bases and J by 1 base, with 9 bases of the junction left unmatched. This CDR3 spans 18 amino acids. From germline, CDR1 is SGHTA and CDR2 FQGTGA. CDR3 in DNA: TGTGCCAGCAGCGGCCGCCTTGGACTAGCGGGGAACACCGGGGAGCTGTTTTTT. Its protein product is CASSGRLGLAGNTGELFF.

DNA of the CDR3: TGTGCCAGCAGTTGGGGGCTGCGGAACACTGAAGCTTTCTTT. It yields the protein CASSWGLRNTEAFF. The V and J genes are TRBV28 and TRBJ1-1; weak D call: TRBD1 (6 bases). Trimming removed 4 bases at V and 1 base at J, with 10 bases between. Germline V gives CDR1 MDHEN, CDR2 SYDVKM. The CDR3 has 14 amino acids.

V gene TRBV6-5 combines with J gene TRBJ2-7; 7 positions match TRBD2. The germline CDR1 and CDR2 sequences are MNHEY and SVGAGI. V was clipped by 0 bases and J by 6 bases; unmatched bases: 8. The CDR3 loop spans 15 amino acids. CDR3 nucleotide sequence: TGTGCCAGCAGTTACTCGGGACTACCTATCAGCGAGCAGTACTTC. Translating gives CASSYSGLPISEQYF.

The chain uses TRBV27 and TRBJ2-7; TRBD1 matches 8 bases. V lost 5 bases, J lost 3 bases, and 9 bases stayed unmatched. This CDR3 has 15 amino acids. Germline V lookup: CDR1 MNHEY, CDR2 SMNVEV (reference sequence). This CDR3 reads CASSQTGTGLYEQYF. The CDR3 nucleotides read TGTGCCAGCAGTCAAACCGGGACAGGCCTCTACGAGCAGTACTTC.

This chain links TRBV29-1 with TRBJ1-2; TRBD1 might be the D (6 bases). The CDR3 has 14 amino acids. Germline CDR1 reads SQVTM; CDR2 reads ANQGSEA. Trimming removed 4 bases from V and 4 bases from J, with 16 bases in between. CDR3 DNA: TGCAGCGTTGCGAGCGGGGGCTCCGGCTATGGCTACACCTTC. Translated: CSVASGGSGYGYTF.

The V gene is TRBV4-1, the J gene TRBJ2-3, with D uncertain. Trimming removed 2 bases from V and 5 bases from J, with 11 bases in between. The CDR3 sequence is 14 residues long. Germline V gives CDR1 MGHRA, CDR2 YSYEKL. The CDR3 protein is CASSQFVGEDTQYF. The CDR3 DNA reads as TGCGCCAGCAGCCAATTCGTCGGAGAAGATACGCAGTATTTT.

V gene TRBV7-8 combines with J gene TRBJ2-7; 10 bases are shared with TRBD1. This CDR3 comprises 21 residues. V was pared by 5 bases and J by 0 bases, with 22 bases of the junction left unmatched. Germline loops: CDR1 SGHVS, CDR2 FQNEAQ. The CDR3 reads CASSVTLRDRGLRDYSYEQYF. The CDR3 DNA reads TGTGCCAGCAGCGTAACCCTCCGGGACAGGGGTTTGAGGGACTACTCCTACGAGCAGTACTTC. The complete variable domain, with remaining parts taken from reference TRBV7-8 and TRBJ2-7, reads GAGVSQSPRYKVAKRGQDVALRCDPISGHVSLFWYQQALGQGPEFLTYFQNEAQLDKSGLPSDRFFAERPEGSVSTLKIQRTQQEDSAVYLCASSVTLRDRGLRDYSYEQYFGPGTRLTVT.

This chain connects TRBV7-2 to TRBJ2-7; D is ambiguous. CDR3 length: 14 residues. Germline-derived CDR1 and CDR2 are SGHTA and FQGNSA. V gave up 4 bases and J gave up 3 bases, with 13 bases separating them. CDR3 residues: CASSSIPDNYEQYF. CDR3 sequence (DNA): TGTGCCAGCAGCTCAATTCCCGACAACTACGAGCAGTACTTC.

CDR3 DNA: TGTGCCAGCAGAGGCTCTAGCGGGACTAACTCCCTTTGGCAGTACTTC. It encodes CASRGSSGTNSLWQYF. The chain has TRBV28 and TRBJ2-7, with 9 bases that match TRBD2. The CDR3 has 16 amino acids. J was trimmed by 9 bases and V by 6 bases; bases with no gene match: 18. Per the germline V gene, CDR1 is MDHEN and CDR2 is SYDVKM.

This rearrangement joins TRBV19 to TRBJ2-7; TRBD1 aligns across 9 bases. Germline V lookup: CDR1 LNHDA, CDR2 SQIVND (reference sequence). This CDR3 has 13 residues. V was clipped by 11 bases and J by 5 bases; unmatched bases: 10. CDR3 nucleotides: TGTGCCTCCCCGGGACAGGGAAGCGACGAGCAGTACTTC. Its translation: CASPGQGSDEQYF.

This clone came up a few times. J is TRBJ1-1 and V is TRBV6-1, with D unresolved. V was cut by 2 bases and J by 1 base, with 5 bases left in between. Germline values: CDR1 MNHNS, CDR2 SASEGT. This CDR3 is 13 amino acids long. In DNA form, the CDR3 reads TGTGCCAGCAGTGAATTCAGGAACACTGAAGCTTTCTTT. Its protein product is CASSEFRNTEAFF.

This clone has a handful of counts. This chain uses TRBV5-8 with TRBJ1-5, with D tentatively TRBD1 (5 bases). The germline V and J ends were trimmed by 4 bases and 4 bases, with 12 bases remaining between them. Germline V gene lookup returns CDR1 SGHTS and CDR2 YDEGEE. The CDR3 sequence is 14 residues long. CDR3 sequence reads: CASSPGGRNQPQHF. CDR3 bases: TGTGCCAGCAGCCCGGGGGGAAGGAATCAGCCCCAGCATTTT.